These T cell receptor beta chains were read from a single sample in a study of blood T cell repertoires in COVID-19. TCRdb keeps only in-frame clones here, not all; method: immunoSEQ multiplex PCR. The table has several thousand clones, roughly 90% seen once. The sequenced sample was peripheral blood. The receptors derive from a man aged 55-75 years with acute or convalescent COVID-19. The CDR3 runs from the conserved cysteine through the conserved F or W. Each record gives: J gene, V gene, CDR3 protein.

>TRBJ1-4|TRBV19
CASRRTGATNEKLFF
>TRBJ1-1|TRBV19
CASREEDGNTEAFF
>TRBJ2-1|TRBV2
CASSDRRAGYNEQFF
>TRBJ2-6|TRBV7-2
CASSSYTGSSGANVLTF
>TRBJ1-5|TRBV5-6
CASSLQVTSNQPQHF
>TRBJ2-5|TRBV4-1
CASSRGGRPAETQYF
>TRBJ2-5|TRBV11-2
CASSLEPLKTQYF
>TRBJ2-2|TRBV6-5
CASRLQGVGTGELFF
>TRBJ1-2|TRBV27
CASSYATSYESYTF
>TRBJ1-6|TRBV29-1
CSARTGSSYNSPLHF
>TRBJ1-1|TRBV29-1
CSVAPRDWSTEAFF
>TRBJ2-7|TRBV27
CASSLSPTAYEQYF
>TRBJ2-3|TRBV28
CASSDPGQGSDTQYF
>TRBJ2-1|TRBV19
CASSMVSSYNEQFF
>TRBJ1-1|TRBV7-3
CASSLQGAGMNTEAFF
>TRBJ1-2|TRBV18
CASSPGGDKPDTF
>TRBJ1-2|TRBV4-1
CASSPSGTARGDYGYTF
>TRBJ1-4|TRBV7-2
CASSQGHFNEKLFF
>TRBJ2-1|TRBV19
CASRLGTLYNEQFF
>TRBJ1-5|TRBV4-2
CASSPGQANQPQHF
>TRBJ2-2|TRBV19
CASMTGGGTGELFF
>TRBJ2-1|TRBV24-1
CATSDPLKYEQFF
>TRBJ1-1|TRBV6-6
CASSPRQDMNTEAFF
>TRBJ2-7|TRBV13
CASSHAGTGRHEQYF
>TRBJ1-2|TRBV6-2/TRBV6-3
CASSPDRGRDYGYTF
>TRBJ1-5|TRBV19
CASSGGRDQPQHF
>TRBJ1-6|TRBV28
CASSFRQVGRAPLHF
>TRBJ1-6|TRBV6-1
CASSEKVGGSYNSPLHF
>TRBJ1-2|TRBV6-5
CASRGRTASYGYTF